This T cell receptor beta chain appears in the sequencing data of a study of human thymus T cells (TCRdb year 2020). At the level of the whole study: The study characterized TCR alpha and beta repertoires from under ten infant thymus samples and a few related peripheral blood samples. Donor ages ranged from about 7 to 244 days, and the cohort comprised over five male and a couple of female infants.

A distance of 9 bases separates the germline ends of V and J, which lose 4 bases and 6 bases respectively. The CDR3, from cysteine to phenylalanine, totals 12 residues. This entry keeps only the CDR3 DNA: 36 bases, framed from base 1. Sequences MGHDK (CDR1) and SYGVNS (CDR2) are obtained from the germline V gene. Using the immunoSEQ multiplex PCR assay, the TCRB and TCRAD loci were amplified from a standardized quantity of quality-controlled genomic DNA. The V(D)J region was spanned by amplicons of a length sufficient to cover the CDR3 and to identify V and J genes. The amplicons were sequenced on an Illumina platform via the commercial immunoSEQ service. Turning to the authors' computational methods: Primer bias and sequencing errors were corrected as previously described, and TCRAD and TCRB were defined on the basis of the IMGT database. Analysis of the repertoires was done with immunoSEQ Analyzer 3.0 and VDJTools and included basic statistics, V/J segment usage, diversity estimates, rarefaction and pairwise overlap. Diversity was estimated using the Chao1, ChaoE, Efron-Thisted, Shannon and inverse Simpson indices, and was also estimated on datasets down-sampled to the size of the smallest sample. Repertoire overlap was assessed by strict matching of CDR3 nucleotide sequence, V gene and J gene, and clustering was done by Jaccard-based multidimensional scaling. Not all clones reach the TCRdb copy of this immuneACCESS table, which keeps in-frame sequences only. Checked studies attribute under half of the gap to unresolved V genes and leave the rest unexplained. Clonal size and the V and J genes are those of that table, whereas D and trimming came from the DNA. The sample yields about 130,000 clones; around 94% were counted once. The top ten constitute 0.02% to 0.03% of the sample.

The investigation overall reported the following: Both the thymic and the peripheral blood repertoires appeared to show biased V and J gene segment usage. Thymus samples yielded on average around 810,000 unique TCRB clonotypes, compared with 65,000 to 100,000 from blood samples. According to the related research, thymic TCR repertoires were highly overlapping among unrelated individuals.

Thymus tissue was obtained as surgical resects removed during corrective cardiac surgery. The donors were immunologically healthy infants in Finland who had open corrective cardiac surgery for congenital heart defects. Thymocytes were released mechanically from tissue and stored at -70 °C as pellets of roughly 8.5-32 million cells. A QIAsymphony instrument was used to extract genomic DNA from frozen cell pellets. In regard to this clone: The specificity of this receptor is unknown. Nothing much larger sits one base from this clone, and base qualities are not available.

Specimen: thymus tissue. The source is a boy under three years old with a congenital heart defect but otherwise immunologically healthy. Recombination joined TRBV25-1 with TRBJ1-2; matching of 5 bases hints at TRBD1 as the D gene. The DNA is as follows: TGTGCCAGCAGTGCAGGGTCTGATGGCTACACCTTC. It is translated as CASSAGSDGYTF.